One and the same sample provided the 6 T cell receptor beta chains below, sequenced in a study of Tregs in tolerant kidney transplant recipients. Assay: immunoSEQ multiplex PCR; the TCRdb copy retains only in-frame clones and omits some. The sample shows tens of thousands of clones, 91% of them seen only once. Material: Tregs from blood, obtained before the transplant. The receptor source for this set is a human donor who received a combined kidney and bone marrow transplant.

This sequence joins TRBV7-3 and TRBJ2-1; TRBD2 aligns across 7 bases. J gave up 3 bases and V 5 bases, and 4 bases lay outside the gene matches. This CDR3 is 14 amino acids long. The germline CDR1 and CDR2 sequences are SGHTA and FQGTGA. CDR3: CASSPSGDYNEQFF. As DNA, the CDR3 is TGTGCCAGCAGCCCTAGCGGAGACTACAATGAGCAGTTCTTC.

This chain links TRBV2 with TRBJ2-2, with D perhaps matching TRBD1 or TRBD2 (6 bases each). CDR3 length: 16 residues. The V end lost 6 bases, the J end lost 5 bases, and 19 bases lay between the germline ends. Per the germline V gene, CDR1 is SNHLY and CDR2 is FYNNEI. CDR3 in DNA: TGTGCCAGCAGCGGAACCCAGGGGCGGGGTACCGGGGAGCTGTTTTTT. Amino acids: CASSGTQGRGTGELFF.

This clone occurred once. This sequence joins TRBV28 and TRBJ2-7, with D possibly matching TRBD1 (7 bases). Germline assignment: CDR1 MDHEN and CDR2 SYDVKM. This CDR3 contains 15 residues. Trimming shortened V by 5 bases and J by 0 bases, and 14 bases separated the two germline ends. The CDR3 is CASSPGGQSSYEQYF. In DNA form, the CDR3 reads TGTGCCAGCAGTCCCGGGGGACAGAGCTCCTACGAGCAGTACTTC.

This rearrangement joins TRBV11-3 to TRBJ2-3; 7 bases fit TRBD2. Germline V gene data show CDR1 as SGHNT and CDR2 as YENEEA. This CDR3 is built from 16 residues. With 4 bases clipped from V and 2 bases from J, the junction kept 9 bases outside the gene matches. The DNA of the CDR3 is TGTGCCAGCAGCTCGCTGGGGGGGAGGCTCACAGATACGCAGTATTTT. Translation gives CASSSLGGRLTDTQYF. Using reference TRBV11-3 and TRBJ2-3 for the parts outside the CDR3, the full variable domain is EAGVVQSPRYKIIEKKQPVAFWCNPISGHNTLYWYLQNLGQGPELLIRYENEEAVDDSQLPKDRFSAERLKGVDSTLKIQPAELGDSAVYLCASSSLGGRLTDTQYFGPGTRLTVL.

The chain joins TRBV10-3 to TRBJ1-6, with 8 nucleotides matching TRBD1. This CDR3 has 14 residues. Unmatched junction bases numbered 5, after V lost 8 bases and J lost 5 bases. Germline-derived CDR1 and CDR2 are ENHRY and SYGVKD. Written as DNA, the CDR3 is TGTGCCATCGGCGGGGGACAGGATAATTCACCCCTCCACTTT. Protein sequence: CAIGGGQDNSPLHF.

This clone came up once. The chain has TRBV5-1 and TRBJ2-6, with D hard to call. The CDR3 is 15 residues long. The V and J ends lost 3 bases and 0 bases respectively, with 7 bases between them. Germline-derived CDR1 and CDR2 are SGHRS and YFSETQ. The CDR3 coding sequence is TGCGCCAGCAGCTCGGATGGCTCTGGGGCCAACGTCCTGACTTTC. Amino acid sequence: CASSSDGSGANVLTF.